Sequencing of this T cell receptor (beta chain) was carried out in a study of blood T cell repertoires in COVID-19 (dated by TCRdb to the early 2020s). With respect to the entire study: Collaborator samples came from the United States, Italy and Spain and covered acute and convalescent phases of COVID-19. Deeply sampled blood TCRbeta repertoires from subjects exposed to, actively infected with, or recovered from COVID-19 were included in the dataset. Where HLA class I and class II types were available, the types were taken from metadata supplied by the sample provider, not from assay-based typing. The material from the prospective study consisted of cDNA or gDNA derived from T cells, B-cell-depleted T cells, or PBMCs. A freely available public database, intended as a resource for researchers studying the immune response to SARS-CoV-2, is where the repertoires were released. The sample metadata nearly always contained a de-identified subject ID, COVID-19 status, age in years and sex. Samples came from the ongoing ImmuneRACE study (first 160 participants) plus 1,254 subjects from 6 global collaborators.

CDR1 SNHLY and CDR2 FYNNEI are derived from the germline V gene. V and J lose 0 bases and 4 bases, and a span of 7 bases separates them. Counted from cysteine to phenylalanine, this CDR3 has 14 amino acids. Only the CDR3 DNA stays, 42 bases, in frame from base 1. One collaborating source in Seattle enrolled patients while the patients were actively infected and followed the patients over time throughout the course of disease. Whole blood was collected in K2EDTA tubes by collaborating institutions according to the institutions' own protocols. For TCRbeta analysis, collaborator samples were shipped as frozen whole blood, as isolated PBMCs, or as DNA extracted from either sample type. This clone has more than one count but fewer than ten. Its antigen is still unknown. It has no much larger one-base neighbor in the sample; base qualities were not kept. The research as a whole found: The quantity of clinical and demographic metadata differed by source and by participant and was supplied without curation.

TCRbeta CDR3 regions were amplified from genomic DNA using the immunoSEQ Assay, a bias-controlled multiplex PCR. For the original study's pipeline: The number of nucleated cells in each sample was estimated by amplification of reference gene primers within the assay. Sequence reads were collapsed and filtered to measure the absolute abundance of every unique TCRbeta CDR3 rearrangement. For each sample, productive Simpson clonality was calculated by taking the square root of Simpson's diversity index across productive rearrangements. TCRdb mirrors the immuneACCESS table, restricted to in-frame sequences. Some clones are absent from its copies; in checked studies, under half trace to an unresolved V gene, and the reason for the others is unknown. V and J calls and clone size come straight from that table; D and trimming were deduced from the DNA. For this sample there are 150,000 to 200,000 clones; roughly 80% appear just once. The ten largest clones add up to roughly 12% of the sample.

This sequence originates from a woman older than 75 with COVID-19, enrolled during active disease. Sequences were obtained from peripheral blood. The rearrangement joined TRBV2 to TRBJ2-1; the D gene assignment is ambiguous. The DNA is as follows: TGTGCCAGCAGTGAAGCGACTGGATACAATGAGCAGTTCTTC. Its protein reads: CASSEATGYNEQFF.